The clone carrying this T cell receptor beta chain was seen a few times. This record belongs to a study of early T cells in non-severe SARS-CoV-2 infection. TCRdb itself ran the 5' RACE reads through MiXCR, one entry per CDR3 protein. The table has tens of thousands of distinct CDR3 sequences, more than 14% seen once; the top ten hold roughly 4.3%. The junction had 5 bases not matched to a gene; V was cut back by 5 bases and J by 7 bases. The CDR3 sequence is 15 residues long. From germline, CDR1 is SGHTA and CDR2 FQGTGA. The source material was whole blood, sampled at baseline. The chain carries TRBV7-3 and TRBJ2-4; 13 positions agree with TRBD2. The sequence was collected from an adult who was a healthcare worker with PCR-confirmed SARS-CoV-2 infection or an uninfected control (not recorded which). The CDR3 coding sequence is TGTGCCAGCAGCCCAACTAGCGGGGGGGCGAACATTCAGTACTTC. Translating gives CASSPTSGGANIQYF.